The text below deals with one TCR beta chain. The target antigen is unknown. TCRdb's copy holds only in-frame clones and misses some; the assay was immunoSEQ multiplex PCR. The sample consists of around 80,000 clones, roughly 84% of them appearing once. The data belong to a study of OX40 agonist ivuxolimab in advanced cancers. Study information: Ivuxolimab, which patients received intravenously every 2 weeks, was dosed at 0.01 to 10 mg/kg. A partial response was reached by three patients: one with hepatocellular carcinoma and two with cutaneous melanoma. Study results and caveats: At 0.1 to 3.0 mg/kg, CD4+ and CD8+ blood T cells expanded clonally by week 6. Low normalized T-cell clonal expansion was also seen in some nonresponders.

The sequences come from CD4+ or CD8+ T cells sorted from blood, collected in a trial of the OX40 agonist ivuxolimab. This receptor was obtained from an adult with an advanced solid tumor such as melanoma, head and neck, liver or kidney cancer.

CDR3 sequence (DNA): TGTGCCAGCAGCTTAAAACTGAAGAATTACAATGAGCAGTTCTTC. Amino acids: CASSLKLKNYNEQFF. J is TRBJ2-1 and V is TRBV7-3, with D unclear. Trimming removed 1 base from V and 4 bases from J, with 11 bases in between. This CDR3 comprises 15 residues. Germline V gene lookup returns CDR1 SGHTA and CDR2 FQGTGA.